Listed below are T cell receptor beta chains from one sample, sequenced in a study of cytomegalovirus exposure and HLA in healthy donors. The assay was immunoSEQ multiplex PCR, and TCRdb's table has in-frame clones only and misses some. Of about 120,000 clones detected, under 90% appear once; the ten largest clones hold 2% to 2.5%. The specimen sequenced was PBMCs. Receptors originate from a woman in her twenties or thirties in good health and CMV-seronegative. CDR3s include the opening cysteine and the closing phenylalanine or tryptophan. D genes are given only for firm matches. Clone size is not always given. Where it is, it says once, few, many or a class for expanded clones.

v_gene	j_gene	abundance	d_gene	CDR3nt	CDR3aa
TRBV2	TRBJ2-7	NA	TRBD2	TGTGCCAGCAGTGAAAAGCGGGGGGTTAACTACGAGCAGTACTTC	CASSEKRGVNYEQYF
TRBV9	TRBJ1-2	NA	NA	TGTGCCAGCAGCACCAGGGGACGGACAAACTATGGCTACACCTTC	CASSTRGRTNYGYTF
TRBV4-1	TRBJ1-1	once	NA	TGCGCCAGCAGCCACCCGGACAGTATGAACACTGAAGCTTTCTTT	CASSHPDSMNTEAFF
TRBV7-9	TRBJ1-5	NA	NA	TGTGCCAGCAGCTTAGTTGGGGGCAATAGCAATCAGCCCCAGCATTTT	CASSLVGGNSNQPQHF
TRBV15	TRBJ2-2	NA	TRBD2	TGTGCCACCAGAACGGGACTAAACACCGGGGAGCTGTTTTTT	CATRTGLNTGELFF
TRBV4-1	TRBJ2-5	many	TRBD2	TGCGCCAGCAGCCAAGCGCGCGGGGGGGGAATACAAGAGACCCAGTACTTC	CASSQARGGGIQETQYF
TRBV30	TRBJ1-1	NA	TRBD1	TGTGCCTTTTACAGGGGGCTGGGGAACACTGAAGCTTTCTTT	CAFYRGLGNTEAFF
TRBV14	TRBJ1-2	medium-sized	TRBD1	TGTGCCAGCAGCCAAGGAGCAGGGGGAGCTAACTATGGCTACACCTTC	CASSQGAGGANYGYTF
TRBV14	TRBJ2-1	NA	TRBD2	TGTGCCAGCAGCCAAAAAGCGGGACCCTACAATGAGCAGTTCTTC	CASSQKAGPYNEQFF
TRBV7-2	TRBJ2-7	once	NA	TGTGCCAGCAGCCCCCAGGCGGGGACCGGCTACGAGCAGTACTTC	CASSPQAGTGYEQYF
TRBV19	TRBJ1-2	NA	NA	TGTGCCAGTACGAGGGTTCCAAAGGACTATGGCTACACCTTC	CASTRVPKDYGYTF
TRBV11-1	TRBJ2-2	NA	NA	TGTGCCAGCAGCCAGAAAAGCGGATACACCGGGGAGCTGTTTTTT	CASSQKSGYTGELFF
TRBV19	TRBJ2-3	once	NA	TGTGCCAGTAGTATTACAGGGGGGGTAGATACGCAGTATTTT	CASSITGGVDTQYF
TRBV11-3	TRBJ1-4	NA	TRBD1	TGTGCCAGCAGCGAATCACAGGGGGCTGGGGAAAAACTGTTTTTT	CASSESQGAGEKLFF
TRBV6-5	TRBJ2-1	NA	NA	TGTGCCAGCAGTTTGGGGGCCTCGAGGGAGCAGTTCTTC	CASSLGASREQFF
TRBV6-6	TRBJ1-5	NA	TRBD1	TGTGCCAGCAGCCTCCCCGGACAGGGATTGGATCAGCCCCAGCATTTT	CASSLPGQGLDQPQHF
TRBV6-5	TRBJ1-4	NA	NA	TGTGCCAGCCTCTCAGCAACTAATGAAAAACTGTTTTTT	CASLSATNEKLFF
TRBV4-1	TRBJ1-5	NA	NA	TGCGCCAGCAGCCAAGATTCGACAGGAGGCAATCAGCCCCAGCATTTT	CASSQDSTGGNQPQHF
TRBV29-1	TRBJ2-7	NA	TRBD2	TGCAGCGCCTCACCTTCGGGGGGAGGGGAGCAGTACTTC	CSASPSGGGEQYF
TRBV4-2	TRBJ2-2	NA	TRBD1	TGTGCCAGCAGCCAAGTTCGGACCGGGACAGCGTACACCGGGGAGCTGTTTTTT	CASSQVRTGTAYTGELFF
TRBV6-4	TRBJ2-2	NA	NA	TGTGCCAGCAGTGCACTAGTCGGGGCCGGGGAGCTGTTTTTT	CASSALVGAGELFF
TRBV11-1	TRBJ2-1	NA	TRBD2	TGTGCCAGCAGCTTAGCGCTGGGGGCTAGCGGGGGGTTATACAATGAGCAGTTCTTC	CASSLALGASGGLYNEQFF
TRBV19	TRBJ1-2	few	NA	TGTGCCAGTAGTATAGTGGGCTCAGGGTATGGCTACACCTTC	CASSIVGSGYGYTF
TRBV6-1	TRBJ2-3	NA	NA	TGTGCCAGCAGTTATATTCGGGCAGATACGCAGTATTTT	CASSYIRADTQYF
TRBV15	TRBJ2-7	NA	TRBD1	TGTGCCACCAGCAGAGGGACAGGGGGGTTTTACGAGCAGTACTTC	CATSRGTGGFYEQYF
TRBV5-1	TRBJ2-5	NA	TRBD1	TGCGCCAGCAGCTTGGACAGGGGGCGCACCCGGGGGGAGACCCAGTACTTC	CASSLDRGRTRGETQYF
TRBV5-1	TRBJ2-1	NA	NA	TGCGCCAGCAGCTCGGCCCAGGCTATAGGGCAGTTCTTC	CASSSAQAIGQFF
TRBV4-2	TRBJ2-5	many	NA	TGTGCCAGCAGCCAAGATGGGAGCGACCAAGAGACCCAGTACTTC	CASSQDGSDQETQYF
TRBV10-3	TRBJ1-1	once	TRBD1	TGTGCCATCAGTGTAAAAAGTCCGGCAGGGGGCACTGAAGCTTTCTTT	CAISVKSPAGGTEAFF
TRBV6-5	TRBJ1-2	NA	TRBD1	TGTGCCAGCAGTAACAGGGGGCGCTGGTATGGCTACACCTTC	CASSNRGRWYGYTF
TRBV28	TRBJ2-7	medium-sized	TRBD1	TGTGCCAGCAGCGGGACAGGGGGCAGGTACGAGCAGTACTTC	CASSGTGGRYEQYF
TRBV4-1	TRBJ2-2	once	TRBD2	TGCGCCAGCAGAGAGAAGGTACTAGCGGCTATCGCGAACACCGGGGAGCTGTTTTTT	CASREKVLAAIANTGELFF
TRBV5-1	TRBJ2-7	NA	NA	TGCGCCAGCAGCTTCTGGGCAGAAGCCTACGAGCAGTACTTC	CASSFWAEAYEQYF
TRBV15	TRBJ2-7	NA	NA	TGTGCCGGCTGGGCTAGCGACTTC	CAGWASDF
TRBV19	TRBJ2-3	NA	TRBD2	TGTGCCACCGGGGGACTAGCGGGGAAACGGTTCACGCAGTATTTT	CATGGLAGKRFTQYF
TRBV6-5	TRBJ2-7	NA	TRBD1	TGTGCCATCGGACAGGGGGCGGGGGGCGAGCAGTACTTC	CAIGQGAGGEQYF
TRBV25-1	TRBJ2-2	NA	NA	TGTGCCAGCAGTGAGCGGAAGGGGATGAACACCGGGGAGCTGTTTTTT	CASSERKGMNTGELFF
TRBV4-2	TRBJ2-1	NA	TRBD2	TGTGCCAGCAGCCAAGAGGCCCGACTAGCGGGGGGGAATGAGCAGTTCTTC	CASSQEARLAGGNEQFF
TRBV4-3	TRBJ2-2	NA	NA	TGCGCCAGCAGCCAAGGATCGAGGACCGGGGAGCTGTTTTTT	CASSQGSRTGELFF
TRBV7-2	TRBJ1-2	NA	TRBD1	TGTGCCAGCAGCTTAGGCCAGGGGGGCGTCTATGGCTACACCTTC	CASSLGQGGVYGYTF
TRBV12-5	TRBJ1-2	few	NA	TGTGCTAGTGGTTTCGGTCTGGTCTATGGCTACACCTTC	CASGFGLVYGYTF
TRBV7-2	TRBJ2-1	NA	NA	TGTGCCAGCAGCTTAATCGGTGAGCAGTTCTTC	CASSLIGEQFF
TRBV27	TRBJ2-7	NA	NA	TGTGCCAGCAGTCGCCGAGGCGCCCTCAGCTCCTACGAGCAGTACTTC	CASSRRGALSSYEQYF
TRBV5-1	TRBJ1-4	NA	TRBD1	TGCGCCAGCAGCTTGCAGGGGGCGGGTGAAAAACTGTTTTTT	CASSLQGAGEKLFF
TRBV6-5	TRBJ1-1	NA	TRBD1	TGTGCCAGCAGTAGACCCGGGACAGGGGTTCCTTTCTTT	CASSRPGTGVPFF
TRBV27	TRBJ2-7	NA	NA	TGTGCCAGCAGTCCAGAGGATCGCCCAACCTACGAGCAGTACTTC	CASSPEDRPTYEQYF
TRBV6-6	TRBJ2-7	few	NA	TGTGCCAGCAGTTACAATGGCCACGAGCAGTACTTC	CASSYNGHEQYF
TRBV16	TRBJ2-3	NA	TRBD1	TGTGCCAGCAGCCAATCAGGGGACAGGGATGATACGCAGTATTTT	CASSQSGDRDDTQYF
TRBV7-2	TRBJ2-7	NA	TRBD2	TGTGCCAGCAGAACGGGACTAGCGGGAAGCTACGAGCAGTACTTC	CASRTGLAGSYEQYF
TRBV5-4	TRBJ1-1	NA	NA	TGTGCCAGCAGCTTGCTGGGGGCCAATTTGGTGAACACTGAAGCTTTCTTT	CASSLLGANLVNTEAFF
TRBV4-1	TRBJ1-2	NA	NA	TGCGCCAGCAGCCAAGATCGGGAGGGGACTTTTAACTATGGCTACACCTTC	CASSQDREGTFNYGYTF
TRBV7-2	TRBJ1-1	NA	NA	TGTGCCAGCAGCTTAGACAGGAACACTGAAGCTTTCTTT	CASSLDRNTEAFF
TRBV7-2	TRBJ2-5	NA	TRBD2	TGTGCCAGCAGCTTAGGCTGGGGGACTAGCGATCGCACCCAGTACTTC	CASSLGWGTSDRTQYF
TRBV25-1	TRBJ2-3	NA	TRBD2	TGTGCCAGCAGTGACCCACCTGGGGGCGGGGGGCATACAGATACGCAGTATTTT	CASSDPPGGGGHTDTQYF
TRBV7-6	TRBJ2-1	NA	TRBD2	TGTGCCAGCAGCTTAGCAGCGGGGGGGTACAATGAGCAGTTCTTC	CASSLAAGGYNEQFF
TRBV11-3	TRBJ2-3	NA	NA	TGTGCCAGCAGCTTATACAGTCGCACAGATACGCAGTATTTT	CASSLYSRTDTQYF
TRBV6-1	TRBJ2-4	NA	TRBD1	TGTGCCAGCAGTGATCCACGGACAGGGGCCCGGGATGTTCAGTACTTC	CASSDPRTGARDVQYF
TRBV6-6	TRBJ1-2	NA	NA	TGTGCCAGCAGCCTACTAGGGACTGCGGGTGGCTACACCTTC	CASSLLGTAGGYTF
TRBV30	TRBJ1-2	NA	TRBD1	TGTGCCTGGACGTGGACAGGGATGGGGTATGGCTACACCTTC	CAWTWTGMGYGYTF
TRBV14	TRBJ2-2	NA	TRBD1	TGTGCCAGTACCTCGGGACAGGGGGTCACCGGGGAGCTGTTTTTT	CASTSGQGVTGELFF